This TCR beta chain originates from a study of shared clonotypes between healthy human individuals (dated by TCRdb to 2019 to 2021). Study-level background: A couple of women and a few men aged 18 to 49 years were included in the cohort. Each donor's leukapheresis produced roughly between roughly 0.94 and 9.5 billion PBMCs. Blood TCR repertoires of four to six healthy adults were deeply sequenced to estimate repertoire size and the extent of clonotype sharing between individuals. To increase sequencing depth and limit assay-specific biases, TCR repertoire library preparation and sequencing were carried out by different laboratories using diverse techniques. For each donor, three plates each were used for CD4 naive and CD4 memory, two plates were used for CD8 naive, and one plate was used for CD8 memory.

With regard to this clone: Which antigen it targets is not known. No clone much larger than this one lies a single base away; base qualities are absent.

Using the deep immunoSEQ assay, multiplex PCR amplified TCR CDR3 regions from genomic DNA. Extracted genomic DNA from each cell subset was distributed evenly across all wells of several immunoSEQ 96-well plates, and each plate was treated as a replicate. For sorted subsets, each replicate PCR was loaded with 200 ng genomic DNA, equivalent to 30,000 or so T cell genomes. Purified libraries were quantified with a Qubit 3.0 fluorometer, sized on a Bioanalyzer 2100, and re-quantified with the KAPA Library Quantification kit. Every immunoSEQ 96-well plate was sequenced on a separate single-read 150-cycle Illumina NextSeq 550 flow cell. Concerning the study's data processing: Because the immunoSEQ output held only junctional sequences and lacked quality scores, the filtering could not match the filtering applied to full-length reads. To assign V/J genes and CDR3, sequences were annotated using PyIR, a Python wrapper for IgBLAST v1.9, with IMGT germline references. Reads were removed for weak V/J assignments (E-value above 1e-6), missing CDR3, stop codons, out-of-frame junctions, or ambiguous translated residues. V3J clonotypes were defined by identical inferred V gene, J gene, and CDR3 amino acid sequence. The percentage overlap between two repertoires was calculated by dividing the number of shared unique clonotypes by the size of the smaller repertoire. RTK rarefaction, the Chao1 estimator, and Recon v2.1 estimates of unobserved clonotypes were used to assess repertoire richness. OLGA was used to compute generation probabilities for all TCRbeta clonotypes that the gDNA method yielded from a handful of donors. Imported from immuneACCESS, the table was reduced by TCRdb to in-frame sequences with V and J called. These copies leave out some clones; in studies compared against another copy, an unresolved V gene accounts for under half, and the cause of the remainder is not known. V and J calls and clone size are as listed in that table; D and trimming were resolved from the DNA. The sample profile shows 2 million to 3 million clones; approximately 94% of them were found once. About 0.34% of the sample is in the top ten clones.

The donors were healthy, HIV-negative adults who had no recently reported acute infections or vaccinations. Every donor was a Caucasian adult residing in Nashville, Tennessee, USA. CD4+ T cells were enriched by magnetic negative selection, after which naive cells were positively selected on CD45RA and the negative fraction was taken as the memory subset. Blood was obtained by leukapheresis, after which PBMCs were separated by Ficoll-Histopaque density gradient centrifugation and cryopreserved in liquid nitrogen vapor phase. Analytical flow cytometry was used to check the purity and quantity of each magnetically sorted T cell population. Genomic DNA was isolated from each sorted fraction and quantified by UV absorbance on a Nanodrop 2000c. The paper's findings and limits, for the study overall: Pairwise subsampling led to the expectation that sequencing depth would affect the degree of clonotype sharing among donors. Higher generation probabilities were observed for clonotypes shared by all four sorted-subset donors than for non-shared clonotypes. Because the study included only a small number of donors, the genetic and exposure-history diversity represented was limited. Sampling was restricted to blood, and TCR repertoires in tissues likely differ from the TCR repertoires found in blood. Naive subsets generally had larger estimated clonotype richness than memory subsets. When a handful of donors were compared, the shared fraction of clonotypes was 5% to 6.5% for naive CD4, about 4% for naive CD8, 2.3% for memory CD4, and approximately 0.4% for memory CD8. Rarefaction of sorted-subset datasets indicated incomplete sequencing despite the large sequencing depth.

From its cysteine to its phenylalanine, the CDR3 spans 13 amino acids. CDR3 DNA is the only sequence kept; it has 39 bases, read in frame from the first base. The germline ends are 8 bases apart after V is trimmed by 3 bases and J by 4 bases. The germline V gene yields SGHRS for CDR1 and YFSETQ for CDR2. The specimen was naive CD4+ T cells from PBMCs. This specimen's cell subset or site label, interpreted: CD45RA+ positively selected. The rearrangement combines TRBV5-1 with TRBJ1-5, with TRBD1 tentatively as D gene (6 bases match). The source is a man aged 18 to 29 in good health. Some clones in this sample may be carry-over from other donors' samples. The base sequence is TGCGCCAGCAGCTGGGACACGAATCAGCCCCAGCATTTT. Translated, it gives CASSWDTNQPQHF. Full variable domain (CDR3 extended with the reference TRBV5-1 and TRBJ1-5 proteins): KAGVTQTPRYLIKTRGQQVTLSCSPISGHRSVSWYQQTPGQGLQFLFEYFSETQRNKGNFPGRFSGRQFSNSRSEMNVSTLELGDSALYLCASSWDTNQPQHFGDGTRLSIL.